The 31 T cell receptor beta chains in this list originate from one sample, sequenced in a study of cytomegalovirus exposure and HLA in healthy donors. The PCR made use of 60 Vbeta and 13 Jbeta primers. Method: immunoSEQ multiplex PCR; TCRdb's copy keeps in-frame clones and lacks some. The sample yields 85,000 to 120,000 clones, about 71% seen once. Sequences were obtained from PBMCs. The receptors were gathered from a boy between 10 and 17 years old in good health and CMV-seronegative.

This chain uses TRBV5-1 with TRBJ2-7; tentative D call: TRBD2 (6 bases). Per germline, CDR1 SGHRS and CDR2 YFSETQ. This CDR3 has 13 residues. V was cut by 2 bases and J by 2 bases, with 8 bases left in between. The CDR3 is CASSLPGAYEQYF. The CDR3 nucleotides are TGCGCCAGCAGCTTACCGGGGGCCTACGAGCAGTACTTC.

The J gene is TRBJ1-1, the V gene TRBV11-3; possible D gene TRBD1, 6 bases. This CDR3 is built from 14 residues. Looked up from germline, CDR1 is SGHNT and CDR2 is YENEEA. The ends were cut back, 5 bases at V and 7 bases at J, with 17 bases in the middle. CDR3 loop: CASSPMGADNEAFF. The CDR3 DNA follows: TGTGCCAGCAGCCCAATGGGGGCAGACAATGAAGCTTTCTTT.

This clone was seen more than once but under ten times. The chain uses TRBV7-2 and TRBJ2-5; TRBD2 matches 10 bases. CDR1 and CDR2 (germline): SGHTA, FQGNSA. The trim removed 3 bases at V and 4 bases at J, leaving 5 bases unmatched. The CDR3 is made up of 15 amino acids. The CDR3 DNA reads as TGTGCCAGCAGCTTCAATAGCGGGGGGACAGAGACCCAGTACTTC. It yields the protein CASSFNSGGTETQYF.

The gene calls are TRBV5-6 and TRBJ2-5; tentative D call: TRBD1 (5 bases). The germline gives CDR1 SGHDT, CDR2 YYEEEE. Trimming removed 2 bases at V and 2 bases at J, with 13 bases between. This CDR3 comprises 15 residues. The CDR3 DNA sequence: TGTGCCAGCAGCTTTGTTTCCAGGGAACAAGAGACCCAGTACTTC. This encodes CASSFVSREQETQYF.

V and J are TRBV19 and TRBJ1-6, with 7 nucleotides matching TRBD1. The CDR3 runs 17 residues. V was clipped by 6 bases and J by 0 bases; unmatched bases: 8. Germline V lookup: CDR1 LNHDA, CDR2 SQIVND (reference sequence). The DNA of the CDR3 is TGTGCCAGTAGGCCTGGACAGGAGAGCTCCTATAATTCACCCCTCCACTTT. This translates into CASRPGQESSYNSPLHF.

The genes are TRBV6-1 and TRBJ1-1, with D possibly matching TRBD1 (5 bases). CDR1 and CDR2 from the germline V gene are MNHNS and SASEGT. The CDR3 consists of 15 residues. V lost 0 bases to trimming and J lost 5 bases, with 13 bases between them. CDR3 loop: CASSEAGVGQTEAFF. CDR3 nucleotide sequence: TGTGCCAGCAGTGAAGCGGGCGTCGGACAAACTGAAGCTTTCTTT.

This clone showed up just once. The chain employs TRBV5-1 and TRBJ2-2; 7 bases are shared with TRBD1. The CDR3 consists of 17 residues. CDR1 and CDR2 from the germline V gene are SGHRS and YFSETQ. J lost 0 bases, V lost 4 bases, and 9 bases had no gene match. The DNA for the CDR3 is TGCGCCAGCAGCCTTCAACAGGGGAGTTCGAACACCGGGGAGCTGTTTTTT. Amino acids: CASSLQQGSSNTGELFF.

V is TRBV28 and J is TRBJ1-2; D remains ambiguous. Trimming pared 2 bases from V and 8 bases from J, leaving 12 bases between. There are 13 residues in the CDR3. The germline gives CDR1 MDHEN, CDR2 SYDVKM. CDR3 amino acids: CASSLARTRGYTF. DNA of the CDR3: TGTGCCAGCAGTTTAGCCAGGACTAGAGGCTACACCTTC.

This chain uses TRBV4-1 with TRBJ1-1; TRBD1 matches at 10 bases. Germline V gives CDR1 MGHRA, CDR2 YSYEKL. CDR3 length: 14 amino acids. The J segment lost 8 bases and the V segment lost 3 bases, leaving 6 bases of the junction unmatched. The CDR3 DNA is TGCGCCAGCAGCCAGAGGACAGGGGGATCGGAAGCTTTCTTT. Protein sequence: CASSQRTGGSEAFF.

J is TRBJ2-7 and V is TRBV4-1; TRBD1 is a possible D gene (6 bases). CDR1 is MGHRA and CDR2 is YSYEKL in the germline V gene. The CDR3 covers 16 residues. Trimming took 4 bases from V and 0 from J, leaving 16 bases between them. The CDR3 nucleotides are TGCGCCAGCAGCCGTCGGTCAGGGGAAAGCTCCTACGAGCAGTACTTC. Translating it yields CASSRRSGESSYEQYF.

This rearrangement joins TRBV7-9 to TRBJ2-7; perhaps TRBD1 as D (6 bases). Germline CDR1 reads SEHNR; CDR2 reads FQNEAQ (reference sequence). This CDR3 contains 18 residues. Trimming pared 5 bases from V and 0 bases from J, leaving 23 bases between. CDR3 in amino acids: CASSPLTKGDTSSYEQYF. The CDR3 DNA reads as TGTGCCAGCAGCCCCCTAACGAAAGGGGACACGAGCTCCTACGAGCAGTACTTC.

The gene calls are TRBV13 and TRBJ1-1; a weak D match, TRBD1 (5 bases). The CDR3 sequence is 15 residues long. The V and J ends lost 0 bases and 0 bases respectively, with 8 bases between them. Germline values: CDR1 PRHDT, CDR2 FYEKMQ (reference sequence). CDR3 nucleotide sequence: TGTGCCAGCAGCTTAGGACAGGCGCTGAACACTGAAGCTTTCTTT. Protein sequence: CASSLGQALNTEAFF. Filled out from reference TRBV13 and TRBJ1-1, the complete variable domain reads AAGVIQSPRHLIKEKRETATLKCYPIPRHDTVYWYQQGPGQDPQFLISFYEKMQSDKGSIPDRFSAQQFSDYHSELNMSSLELGDSALYFCASSLGQALNTEAFFGQGTRLTVV.

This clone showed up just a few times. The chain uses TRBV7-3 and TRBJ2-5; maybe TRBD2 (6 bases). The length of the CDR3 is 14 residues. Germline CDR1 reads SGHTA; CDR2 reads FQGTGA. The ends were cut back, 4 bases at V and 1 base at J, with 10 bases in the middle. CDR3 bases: TGTGCCAGCAGCTCGGGACTTTTCCAAGAGACCCAGTACTTC. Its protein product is CASSSGLFQETQYF. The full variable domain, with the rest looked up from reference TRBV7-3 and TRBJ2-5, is GAGVSQTPSNKVTEKGKYVELRCDPISGHTALYWYRQSLGQGPEFLIYFQGTGAADDSGLPNDRFFAVRPEGSVSTLKIQRTERGDSAVYLCASSSGLFQETQYFGPGTRLLVL.

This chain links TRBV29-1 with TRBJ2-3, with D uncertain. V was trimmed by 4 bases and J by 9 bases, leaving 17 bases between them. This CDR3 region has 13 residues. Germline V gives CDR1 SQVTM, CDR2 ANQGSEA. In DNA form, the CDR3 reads TGCAGCGTTGGGCCTGCCCTTGGGCCCACGCAGTATTTT. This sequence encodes CSVGPALGPTQYF.

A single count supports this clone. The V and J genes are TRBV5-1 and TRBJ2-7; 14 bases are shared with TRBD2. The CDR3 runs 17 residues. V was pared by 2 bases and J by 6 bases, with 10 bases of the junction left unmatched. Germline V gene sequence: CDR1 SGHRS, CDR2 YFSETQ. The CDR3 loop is CASSFFPSGLAGVEQYF. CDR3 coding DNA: TGCGCCAGCAGCTTTTTCCCATCGGGACTAGCGGGAGTCGAGCAGTACTTC.

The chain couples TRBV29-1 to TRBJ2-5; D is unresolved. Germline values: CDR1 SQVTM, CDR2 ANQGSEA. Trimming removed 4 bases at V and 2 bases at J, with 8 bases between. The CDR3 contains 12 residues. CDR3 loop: CSVASRQETQYF. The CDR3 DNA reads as TGCAGCGTTGCTTCGAGACAAGAGACCCAGTACTTC.

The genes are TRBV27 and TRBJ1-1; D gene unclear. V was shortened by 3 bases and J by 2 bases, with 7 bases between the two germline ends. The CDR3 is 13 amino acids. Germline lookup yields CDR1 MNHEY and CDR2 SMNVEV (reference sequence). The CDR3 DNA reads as TGTGCCAGCAGTTTTGGGCATAACACTGAAGCTTTCTTT. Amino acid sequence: CASSFGHNTEAFF.

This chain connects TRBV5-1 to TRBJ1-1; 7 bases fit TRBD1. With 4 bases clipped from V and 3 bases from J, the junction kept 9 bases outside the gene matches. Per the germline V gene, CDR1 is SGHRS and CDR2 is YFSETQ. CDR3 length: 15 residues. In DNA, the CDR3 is TGCGCCAGCAGCAGTACCGGGACAGCGGACACTGAAGCTTTCTTT. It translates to CASSSTGTADTEAFF.

DNA of the CDR3: TGTGCCAGAAGCTTGTACAGGCCTAGGGGGTATGGCTACACCTTC. It yields the protein CARSLYRPRGYGYTF. This chain joins TRBV5-3 and TRBJ1-2; a weak D match, TRBD1 (6 bases). TRBV5-3 is marked as an open reading frame, function uncertain. V gave up 1 base and J gave up 5 bases, with 15 bases separating them. This CDR3 is 15 amino acids long.

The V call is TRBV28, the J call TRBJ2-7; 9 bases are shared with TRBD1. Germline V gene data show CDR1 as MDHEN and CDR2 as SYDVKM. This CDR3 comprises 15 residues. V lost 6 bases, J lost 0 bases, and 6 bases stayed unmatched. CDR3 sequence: CASSDWTGDSYEQYF. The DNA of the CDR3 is TGTGCCAGCAGCGACTGGACAGGGGACTCCTACGAGCAGTACTTC. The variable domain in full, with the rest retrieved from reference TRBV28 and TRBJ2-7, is DVKVTQSSRYLVKRTGEKVFLECVQDMDHENMFWYRQDPGLGLRLIYFSYDVKMKEKGDIPEGYSVSREKKERFSLILESASTNQTSMYLCASSDWTGDSYEQYFGPGTRLTVT.

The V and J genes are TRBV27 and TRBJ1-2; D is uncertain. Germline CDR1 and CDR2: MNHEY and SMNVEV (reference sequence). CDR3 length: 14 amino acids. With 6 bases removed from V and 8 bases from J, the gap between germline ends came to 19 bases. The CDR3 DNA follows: TGTGCCAGCAGCCCGACACCCACGACAAGGGGCTACACCTTC. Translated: CASSPTPTTRGYTF.

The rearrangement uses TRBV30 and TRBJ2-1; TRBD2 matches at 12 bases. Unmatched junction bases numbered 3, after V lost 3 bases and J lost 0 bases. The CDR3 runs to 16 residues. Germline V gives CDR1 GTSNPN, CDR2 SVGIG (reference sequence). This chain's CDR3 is CAWSGTSGRSYNEQFF. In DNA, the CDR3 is TGTGCCTGGAGCGGGACTAGCGGGCGCTCCTACAATGAGCAGTTCTTC.

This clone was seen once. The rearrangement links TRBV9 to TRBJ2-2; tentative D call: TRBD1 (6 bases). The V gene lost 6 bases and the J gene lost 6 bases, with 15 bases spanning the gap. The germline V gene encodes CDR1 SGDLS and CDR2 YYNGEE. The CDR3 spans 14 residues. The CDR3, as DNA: TGTGCCAGCACCGTCACAGGGATCGCCGGGGAGCTGTTTTTT. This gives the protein CASTVTGIAGELFF.

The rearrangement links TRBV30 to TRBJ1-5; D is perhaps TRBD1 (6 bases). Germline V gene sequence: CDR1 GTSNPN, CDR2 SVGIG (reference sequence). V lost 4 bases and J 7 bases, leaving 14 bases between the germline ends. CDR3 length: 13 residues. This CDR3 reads CAWTGASRQPQHF. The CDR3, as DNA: TGTGCCTGGACAGGGGCCTCTCGACAGCCCCAGCATTTT.

CDR3 sequence: CASSQELAGAPTGELFF. In DNA, the CDR3 is TGTGCCAGCAGCCAAGAGCTAGCGGGGGCCCCCACCGGGGAGCTGTTTTTT. The chain links TRBV4-2 to TRBJ2-2; 10 bases are a match to TRBD2. Trimming took 0 bases from V and 4 from J; bases not matched to a gene: 5. CDR3 length: 17 residues. Germline CDR1 reads LGHNA; CDR2 reads YNFKEQ.

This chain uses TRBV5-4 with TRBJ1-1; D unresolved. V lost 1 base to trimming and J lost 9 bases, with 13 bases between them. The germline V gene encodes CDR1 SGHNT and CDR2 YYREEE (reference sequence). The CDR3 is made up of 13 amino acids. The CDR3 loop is CASSLNAGEKAFF. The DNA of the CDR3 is TGTGCCAGCAGCTTGAACGCTGGTGAGAAAGCTTTCTTT.

The CDR3 coding sequence is TGTGCCTGGAGTACCCGACAGGGCACTGAAGCTTTCTTT. Its translation: CAWSTRQGTEAFF. The chain couples TRBV30 to TRBJ1-1; 7 bases match TRBD1. The CDR3 spans 13 residues. Germline CDR1 reads GTSNPN; CDR2 reads SVGIG (reference sequence). The V gene end was trimmed by 2 bases and the J gene end by 4 bases; junction bases not matched to a gene: 4.

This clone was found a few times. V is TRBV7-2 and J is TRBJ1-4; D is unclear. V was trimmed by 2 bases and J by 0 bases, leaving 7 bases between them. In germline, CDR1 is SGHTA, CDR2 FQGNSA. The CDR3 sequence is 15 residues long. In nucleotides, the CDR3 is TGTGCCAGCAGCTTAAGCGGTGCAACTAATGAAAAACTGTTTTTT. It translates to CASSLSGATNEKLFF.

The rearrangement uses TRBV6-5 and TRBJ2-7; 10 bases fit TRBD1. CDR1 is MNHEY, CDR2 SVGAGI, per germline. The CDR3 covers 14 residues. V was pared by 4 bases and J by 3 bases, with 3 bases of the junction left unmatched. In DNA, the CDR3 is TGTGCCAGCAGTTCGACAGGGGGCAGCTACGAGCAGTACTTC. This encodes CASSSTGGSYEQYF.

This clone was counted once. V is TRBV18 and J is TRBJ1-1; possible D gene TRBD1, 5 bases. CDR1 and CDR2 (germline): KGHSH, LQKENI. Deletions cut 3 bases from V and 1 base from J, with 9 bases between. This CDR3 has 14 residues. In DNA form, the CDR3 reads TGTGCCAGCTCACCTACGACAGAGAACACTGAAGCTTTCTTT. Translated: CASSPTTENTEAFF.

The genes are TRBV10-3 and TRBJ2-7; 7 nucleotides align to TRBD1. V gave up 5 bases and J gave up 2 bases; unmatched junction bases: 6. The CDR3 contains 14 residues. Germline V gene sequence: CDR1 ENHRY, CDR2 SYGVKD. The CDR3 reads CAISYGTETYEQYF. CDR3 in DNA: TGTGCCATCAGTTACGGGACAGAGACCTACGAGCAGTACTTC.